The 9 T cell receptor beta chains given below trace back to one sample, sequenced in a study of graft-versus-host responses after intestinal transplantation. Generated by immunoSEQ multiplex PCR, the TCRdb table keeps only in-frame clones and is missing some. The data show around 50,000 clones, 80% to 90% seen once. The sequencing used PBMCs, collected 26 days after transplant. The receptors come from a human patient who received an intestinal transplant, so some T cells may come from the graft donor.

Here the CDR3 reads CASSPRGRGYGYTF. CDR3 nucleotides: TGTGCCAGCAGTCCAAGGGGGCGCGGGTATGGCTACACCTTC. The chain combines TRBV27 with TRBJ1-2; 7 positions match TRBD1. The junction had 8 bases not matched to a gene; V was cut back by 5 bases and J by 5 bases. CDR1 is MNHEY, CDR2 SMNVEV, per germline (reference sequence). The CDR3 has 14 amino acids.

CDR3: CASSPPDRSEAFF. CDR3 bases: TGTGCCAGCAGTCCCCCCGACAGATCTGAAGCTTTCTTT. The J gene is TRBJ1-1, the V gene TRBV28, with D possibly TRBD1 on 5 matching bases. The CDR3 sequence is 13 residues long. The V end was cut by 5 bases, the J end by 6 bases, with 13 bases between. Germline V gene lookup returns CDR1 MDHEN and CDR2 SYDVKM.

This clone was counted only a few times. The chain is built from TRBV23-1 and TRBJ1-5; D gene unclear. TRBV23-1 falls under the ORF class, with uncertain function. The ends were cut back, 3 bases at V and 0 bases at J, with 21 bases in the middle. The length of the CDR3 is 19 residues. Here the CDR3 reads CASSHSRRGSSYSNQPQHF. Here the CDR3 DNA reads TGCGCCAGCAGTCACTCGCGTCGAGGTTCTTCATATAGCAATCAGCCCCAGCATTTT.

The chain combines TRBV6-4 with TRBJ2-4; 8 bases are shared with TRBD2. Losses at the gene ends were 9 bases for V and 8 bases for J; bases not matched to a gene: 15. CDR1 is MRHNA and CDR2 is SNTAGT in the germline V gene. The CDR3 contains 15 residues. The CDR3 region has the DNA TGTGCCAGTGAATCCGGAGCGGGGGCCAGGGACATTCAGTACTTC. It translates to CASESGAGARDIQYF.

The V call is TRBV6-4, the J call TRBJ2-7, with 9 bases fitting TRBD2. Germline V gene sequence: CDR1 MRHNA, CDR2 SNTAGT. The CDR3 spans 13 residues. V lost 3 bases and J lost 6; bases outside the gene matches: 3. The CDR3 spells CASSEGLATEQYF. CDR3 sequence (DNA): TGTGCCAGCAGTGAAGGACTAGCGACCGAGCAGTACTTC.

The J gene is TRBJ2-1, the V gene TRBV6-4; weak D call: TRBD2 (6 bases). The CDR3 has 16 residues. V lost 0 bases, J lost 4 bases, and 13 bases lay in between. Per the germline V gene, CDR1 is MRHNA and CDR2 is SNTAGT. CDR3 sequence reads: CASSDSAGYPYNEQFF. In DNA form, the CDR3 reads TGTGCCAGCAGTGACTCGGCGGGGTACCCGTACAATGAGCAGTTCTTC.

The V gene is TRBV7-9, the J gene TRBJ2-2, with 9 bases that match TRBD1. Germline V gene sequence: CDR1 SEHNR, CDR2 FQNEAQ (reference sequence). The CDR3 sequence is 16 residues long. Trimming cost V 5 bases and J 1 base; bases outside gene matches: 5. CDR3 loop: CASSIGQGMNTGELFF. CDR3 sequence (DNA): TGTGCCAGCAGCATAGGACAGGGGATGAACACCGGGGAGCTGTTTTTT.

V is TRBV2 and J is TRBJ1-4; D remains ambiguous. Trimming shortened V by 6 bases and J by 4 bases, and 12 bases separated the two germline ends. Germline assignment: CDR1 SNHLY and CDR2 FYNNEI. The length of the CDR3 is 14 residues. The CDR3 DNA is TGTGCCAGCAGGGTTTTACTCTATAATGAAAAACTGTTTTTT. It specifies CASRVLLYNEKLFF. The entire variable domain, with the rest obtained from reference TRBV2 and TRBJ1-4, is as follows: EPEVTQTPSHQVTQMGQEVILRCVPISNHLYFYWYRQILGQKVEFLVSFYNNEISEKSEIFDDQFSVERPDGSNFTLKIRSTKLEDSAMYFCASRVLLYNEKLFFGSGTQLSVL.

The gene calls are TRBV27 and TRBJ2-7; 10 nucleotides agree with TRBD1. V gave up 6 bases and J gave up 1 base; unmatched junction bases: 6. The CDR3 totals 15 residues. CDR1 is MNHEY and CDR2 is SMNVEV in the germline V gene (reference sequence). The CDR3 DNA is TGTGCCAGCAGGCCTGACAGGGGGCCGTCCTACGAGCAGTACTTC. Translating gives CASRPDRGPSYEQYF.